Reported below is one T cell receptor beta chain. Antigen specificity is unknown. This CDR3 spans 15 amino acids. CDR1 is SGHNT, CDR2 YYREEE, per germline (reference sequence). V was clipped by 4 bases and J by 2 bases; unmatched bases: 7. The study ran its PCR with 60 Vbeta and 13 Jbeta primers. The assay was immunoSEQ multiplex PCR, and TCRdb's table has in-frame clones only and misses some. The table has some 150,000 clones, roughly three quarters seen once. Every donor was a healthy person donating bone marrow. The data stem from a study of cytomegalovirus exposure and HLA in healthy donors. Background on the study: In an earlier analysis, 95 million to 140 million unique TCR beta sequences were found from some 200 million T cells. Study findings and constraints: A missense DCLRE1C variant was associated with V- and J-gene trimming of TCR beta chains in a later analysis, and an independent cohort replicated the association. Earlier analysis yielded a pattern in which most TCR beta V segments were productive about 87% or about 30% of the time.

What was sequenced was PBMCs. This TCR was sampled from a woman aged 50 to 65 in good health and CMV-seronegative. The chain employs TRBV5-4 and TRBJ2-7; 9 bases are shared with TRBD1. CDR3 loop: CASSPGTGYAYEQYF. The CDR3 DNA sequence: TGTGCCAGCAGCCCGGGGACAGGGTATGCCTACGAGCAGTACTTC.